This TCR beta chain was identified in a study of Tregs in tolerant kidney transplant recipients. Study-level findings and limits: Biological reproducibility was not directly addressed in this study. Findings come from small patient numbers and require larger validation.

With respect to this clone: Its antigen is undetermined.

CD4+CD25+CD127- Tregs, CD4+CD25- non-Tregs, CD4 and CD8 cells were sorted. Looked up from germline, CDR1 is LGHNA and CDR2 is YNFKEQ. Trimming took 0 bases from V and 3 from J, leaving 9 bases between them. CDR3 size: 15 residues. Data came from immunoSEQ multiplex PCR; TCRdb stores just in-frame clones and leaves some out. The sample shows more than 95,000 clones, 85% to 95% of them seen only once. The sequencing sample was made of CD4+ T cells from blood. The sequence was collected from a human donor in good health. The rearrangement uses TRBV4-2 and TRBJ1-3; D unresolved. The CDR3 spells CASSQDPAGGNTIYF. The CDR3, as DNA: TGTGCCAGCAGCCAAGATCCGGCCGGTGGAAACACCATATATTTT.